The rows below give T cell receptor beta chains drawn from one sample of a study of blood T cell repertoires in COVID-19. Profiling relied on immunoSEQ multiplex PCR, and the TCRdb table lists in-frame clones only, not all of them. The sample contains some 87,000 clones, approximately 92% of which appear only once. The sequenced sample was peripheral blood. Receptors were obtained from a woman between 55 and 75 years old with active COVID-19. Each CDR3 is given with its conserved first and last residue. D genes are given only for firm matches. Some rows have no size entry. The others give once, few or many, or a class for an expanded clone.

j_gene	len	d_gene	v_gene	abundance	CDR3aa	CDR3nt
TRBJ1-3	16	TRBD1	TRBV11-2	-	CASSPRDRRSGNTIYF	TGTGCCAGCAGCCCCCGGGACAGGCGCTCTGGAAACACCATATATTTT
TRBJ1-2	13	-	TRBV7-2	-	CASSPDSNYGYTF	TGTGCCAGCAGCCCGGACAGCAACTATGGCTACACCTTC
TRBJ2-2	16	TRBD2	TRBV18	once	CASSRTSTKNTGELFF	TGTGCCAGCTCACGGACTAGCACAAAGAACACCGGGGAGCTGTTTTTT
TRBJ1-3	11	-	TRBV28	-	CASSPSDTIYF	TGTGCCAGCAGCCCTTCGGACACCATATATTTT
TRBJ2-1	14	TRBD2	TRBV7-3	-	CASALGGTNNEQFF	TGTGCCAGCGCACTCGGGGGGACTAACAATGAGCAGTTCTTC
TRBJ2-2	14	TRBD1	TRBV5-1	-	CASSTRTGPGELFF	TGCGCCAGCAGCACCCGGACAGGGCCCGGGGAGCTGTTTTTT
TRBJ2-7	18	TRBD2	TRBV5-6	-	CASSPGGGLGGLAYEQYF	TGTGCCAGCAGCCCCGGCGGGGGGCTCGGTGGCCTGGCCTACGAGCAGTACTTC
TRBJ2-2	16	-	TRBV11-2	-	CASSLDRLTALPELFF	TGTGCCAGCAGCTTAGACAGACTAACAGCCCTCCCCGAGCTGTTTTTT
TRBJ1-5	15	-	TRBV4-1	-	CASSQDGQFNQPQHF	TGCGCCAGCAGCCAAGACGGACAGTTCAATCAGCCCCAGCATTTT
TRBJ2-5	13	-	TRBV3-1/TRBV3-2	-	CASSPGIQETQYF	TGTGCCAGCAGCCCAGGGATCCAAGAGACCCAGTACTTC
TRBJ1-5	15	TRBD1	TRBV10-3	-	CATAQGADSNQPQHF	TGTGCCACCGCACAGGGGGCGGATAGCAATCAGCCCCAGCATTTT
TRBJ2-7	12	-	TRBV6-5	-	CASRRSNYEQYF	TGTGCCAGCAGGCGGTCAAATTACGAGCAGTACTTC
TRBJ2-5	14	TRBD1	TRBV29-1	-	CSVTRQGKGETQYF	TGCAGCGTAACGAGACAGGGGAAGGGAGAGACCCAGTACTTC
TRBJ2-1	13	TRBD1	TRBV2	-	CASSQDRANEQFF	TGTGCCAGCTCTCAGGACAGGGCGAATGAGCAGTTCTTC
TRBJ2-2	16	TRBD1	TRBV11-3	-	CASSSSDRGGTGELFF	TGTGCCAGCAGCTCTTCGGACAGGGGGGGTACCGGGGAGCTGTTTTTT
TRBJ1-6	16	-	TRBV5-1	-	CASSLEGRQGGSPLHF	TGCGCCAGCAGCTTGGAGGGTCGGCAGGGAGGGTCACCCCTCCACTTT
TRBJ2-1	17	TRBD2	TRBV6-6	-	CASSPLNLAGLHNEQFF	TGTGCCAGCAGTCCCCTGAACCTAGCGGGGCTCCACAATGAGCAGTTCTTC
TRBJ2-5	14	-	TRBV5-1	-	CASSFGQPQETQYF	TGCGCCAGCAGCTTTGGGCAACCCCAAGAGACCCAGTACTTC
TRBJ2-3	15	-	TRBV14	-	CASSGSGLSTDTQYF	TGTGCCAGCAGCGGAAGCGGGTTGAGCACAGATACGCAGTATTTT
TRBJ2-2	15	TRBD1	TRBV9	-	CASSVGQGVTGELFF	TGTGCCAGCAGCGTAGGACAGGGAGTCACCGGGGAGCTGTTTTTT
TRBJ2-2	14	-	TRBV6-1	once	CASSERHNTGELFF	TGTGCCAGCAGTGAACGACACAACACCGGGGAGCTGTTTTTT
TRBJ1-1	13	-	TRBV3-1/TRBV3-2	-	CASSQGGRTEAFF	TGTGCCAGCAGCCAAGGCGGGAGAACTGAAGCTTTCTTT
TRBJ2-7	14	TRBD1	TRBV11-2	-	CASSLPQGAGEQYF	TGTGCCAGCAGCTTACCACAGGGGGCGGGCGAGCAGTACTTC
TRBJ1-2	13	-	TRBV29-1	-	CSVAGQGNYGYTF	TGCAGCGTTGCTGGCCAGGGGAACTATGGCTACACCTTC
TRBJ2-7	15	-	TRBV6-5	-	CASSYGQVPSYEQYF	TGTGCCAGCAGTTACGGGCAGGTCCCCTCCTACGAGCAGTACTTC
TRBJ2-5	14	-	TRBV3-1/TRBV3-2	-	CASSQVGARGTQYF	TGTGCCAGCAGCCAAGTAGGAGCCAGAGGGACCCAGTACTTC
TRBJ2-1	14	-	TRBV6-5	-	CASSYSPGYNEQFF	TGTGCCAGCAGTTACTCGCCAGGATACAATGAGCAGTTCTTC
TRBJ1-1	14	-	TRBV6-2/TRBV6-3	once	CASSPGGMNTEAFF	TGTGCCAGCAGTCCGGGGGGGATGAACACTGAAGCTTTCTTT
TRBJ2-4	16	TRBD1	TRBV28	-	CASSGGTGLAKNIQYF	TGTGCCAGCAGTGGCGGGACAGGGTTGGCCAAAAACATTCAGTACTTC
TRBJ2-7	13	-	TRBV27	-	CASRQASVDEQYF	TGTGCCAGCCGACAGGCCTCTGTGGACGAGCAGTACTTC
TRBJ1-2	13	-	TRBV19	-	CASSIERNYGYTF	TGTGCCAGTAGTATAGAGCGGAACTATGGCTACACCTTC
TRBJ2-5	13	-	TRBV5-1	-	CASSSSGRETQYF	TGCGCCAGCAGCTCCTCAGGGCGGGAGACCCAGTACTTC
TRBJ1-1	18	TRBD1	TRBV5-1	-	CASSRGQGAGLRKAEAFF	TGCGCCAGCAGCAGAGGACAGGGGGCAGGCCTGAGGAAGGCTGAAGCTTTCTTT
TRBJ2-3	18	TRBD2	TRBV9	-	CASSVEDWLAGGSDTQYF	TGTGCCAGCAGCGTAGAGGACTGGCTAGCGGGGGGGTCAGATACGCAGTATTTT
TRBJ2-2	13	TRBD1	TRBV9	once	CATQKGAGGELFF	TGTGCCACCCAGAAGGGGGCTGGCGGGGAGCTGTTTTTT
TRBJ1-5	12	-	TRBV12-3/TRBV12-4	-	CASSGGNQPQHF	TGTGCCAGCAGCGGAGGCAATCAGCCCCAGCATTTT
TRBJ1-5	14	-	TRBV7-9	-	CASSLTGSDQPQHF	TGTGCCAGCAGCTTAACAGGGTCGGATCAGCCCCAGCATTTT
TRBJ2-5	15	-	TRBV11-3	-	CASSLAGDSGKTQYF	TGTGCCAGCAGCTTAGCAGGTGACAGTGGAAAGACCCAGTACTTC
TRBJ2-2	15	-	TRBV6-5	-	CASSPQGRVTGELFF	TGTGCCAGCAGTCCCCAGGGGAGGGTCACCGGGGAGCTGTTTTTT
TRBJ1-1	15	TRBD1	TRBV7-6	-	CASSLAGNRGVEAFF	TGTGCCAGCAGCTTAGCAGGGAACAGGGGGGTTGAAGCTTTCTTT
TRBJ2-1	13	TRBD2	TRBV12-5	-	CASGLAGANEQFF	TGTGCTAGTGGATTAGCGGGAGCGAATGAGCAGTTCTTC
TRBJ2-3	15	TRBD2	TRBV11-2	-	CASSLQRGFSDTQYF	TGTGCCAGCAGCTTACAGCGGGGGTTCTCAGATACGCAGTATTTT
TRBJ1-1	12	TRBD1	TRBV24-1	-	CATSRGDTEAFF	TGTGCCACCAGCAGGGGGGACACTGAAGCTTTCTTT
TRBJ2-3	15	-	TRBV27	-	CASSLSGQGDYTQYF	TGTGCCAGCAGTTTATCAGGACAAGGGGATTATACGCAGTATTTT
TRBJ2-1	13	-	TRBV18	once	CASSPTGYNEQFF	TGTGCCAGCTCACCGACGGGCTACAATGAGCAGTTCTTC
TRBJ2-7	14	TRBD1	TRBV6-5	-	CASSLNRGRYEQYF	TGTGCCAGCAGCCTAAACAGGGGAAGGTACGAGCAGTACTTC
TRBJ1-4	20	TRBD1	TRBV4-2	-	CASSQGTGGDDLFVNEKLFF	TGTGCCAGCAGCCAAGGGACAGGGGGCGATGACCTCTTTGTTAATGAAAAACTGTTTTTT
TRBJ2-5	14	TRBD2	TRBV7-9	-	CASTASGGQETQYF	TGTGCCAGTACAGCTAGCGGGGGCCAAGAGACCCAGTACTTC
TRBJ2-2	17	-	TRBV11-3	-	CASSLLATGRYTGELFF	TGTGCCAGCAGCTTACTTGCTACAGGGAGATACACCGGGGAGCTGTTTTTT
TRBJ1-2	14	-	TRBV7-9	-	CASSLGQLNYGYTF	TGTGCCAGCAGCTTGGGGCAGCTCAACTATGGCTACACCTTC
TRBJ2-6	16	-	TRBV5-1	-	CASSPASALGANVLTF	TGCGCCAGCAGCCCAGCGTCTGCGCTGGGGGCCAACGTCCTGACTTTC
TRBJ1-1	16	-	TRBV7-2	once	CASSFTGKGMNTEAFF	TGTGCCAGCAGTTTTACCGGGAAAGGCATGAACACTGAAGCTTTCTTT
TRBJ1-1	14	TRBD1	TRBV10-3	-	CAIGARDRDTEAFF	TGTGCCATCGGAGCCCGGGACAGGGATACTGAAGCTTTCTTT
TRBJ2-2	15	-	TRBV10-1	-	CASNTLQGYTGELFF	TGCGCCAGCAATACGTTACAGGGTTACACCGGGGAGCTGTTTTTT
TRBJ2-3	15	TRBD2	TRBV25-1	-	CASSRAGGNTDTQYF	TGTGCCAGCAGTCGAGCGGGGGGAAACACAGATACGCAGTATTTT
TRBJ2-7	20	TRBD2	TRBV28	few	CASSFAMVAGVVAAGYEQYF	TGTGCCAGCAGTTTTGCGATGGTAGCGGGAGTAGTGGCAGCTGGCTACGAGCAGTACTTC
TRBJ2-1	16	TRBD2	TRBV18	once	CASSPGGAGVYNEQFF	TGTGCCAGCTCCCCGGGTGGAGCGGGAGTTTACAATGAGCAGTTCTTC
TRBJ2-7	14	-	TRBV6-5	-	CASSPLQGPYEQYF	TGTGCCAGCAGTCCATTGCAGGGCCCCTACGAGCAGTACTTC
TRBJ2-1	14	TRBD2	TRBV24-1	-	CATSVSGRADEQFF	TGTGCCACCAGTGTTAGCGGGAGGGCGGATGAGCAGTTCTTC